Following are 9 T cell receptor beta chains from one sample sequenced in a study of OX40 agonist ivuxolimab in advanced cancers. Profiling relied on immunoSEQ multiplex PCR, and the TCRdb table lists in-frame clones only, not all of them. The data hold 35,000 to 40,000 clones, with 82% observed a single time. Sequencing was performed on CD4+ or CD8+ T cells sorted from blood, taken in a trial of the OX40 agonist ivuxolimab. These receptors were collected from an adult with an advanced solid tumor such as melanoma, head and neck, liver or kidney cancer.

The rearrangement links TRBV4-2 to TRBJ2-3, with D perhaps TRBD1 or TRBD2 (7 bases each). The germline V gene encodes CDR1 LGHNA and CDR2 YNFKEQ. The CDR3 totals 16 residues. V was pared by 3 bases and J by 2 bases, with 15 bases between. CDR3: CASSQGDSGVTDTQYF. Here the CDR3 DNA reads TGTGCCAGCAGCCAGGGGGACAGCGGGGTCACAGATACGCAGTATTTT.

The chain employs TRBV11-3 and TRBJ2-1; 10 bases match TRBD1. The germline V gene encodes CDR1 SGHNT and CDR2 YENEEA. There are 16 residues in the CDR3. V was pared by 2 bases and J by 9 bases, with 10 bases of the junction left unmatched. CDR3 sequence: CASSLPEGQGRGEQFF. CDR3 nucleotide sequence: TGTGCCAGCAGCTTACCCGAGGGACAGGGGAGGGGTGAGCAGTTCTTC.

This rearrangement joins TRBV5-1 to TRBJ1-5; D might be TRBD1 (5 bases). This CDR3 has 15 residues. Trimming removed 4 bases at V and 6 bases at J, with 17 bases between. CDR1 and CDR2 from the germline V gene are SGHRS and YFSETQ. The CDR3 loop reads CASSRAGEVPQPQHF. DNA for the CDR3: TGCGCCAGCAGCCGGGCGGGGGAAGTTCCTCAGCCCCAGCATTTT.

The chain uses TRBV18 and TRBJ1-1, with D perhaps matching TRBD1 (5 bases). Germline V gives CDR1 KGHSH, CDR2 LQKENI. Trimming pared 3 bases from V and 7 bases from J, leaving 21 bases between. The CDR3 is 16 residues long. The CDR3 reads CASSPWGIPGPFEAFF. The CDR3, as DNA: TGTGCCAGCTCACCGTGGGGCATACCGGGGCCGTTTGAAGCTTTCTTT.

The gene calls are TRBV11-3 and TRBJ2-7; D unclear. The germline V gene has CDR1 SGHNT and CDR2 YENEEA. V lost 5 bases, J lost 2 bases, and 7 bases lay in between. The CDR3 has 12 residues. CDR3: CASSPTAYEQYF. CDR3 in DNA: TGTGCCAGCAGCCCCACTGCCTACGAGCAGTACTTC.

This chain connects TRBV9 to TRBJ1-3; D remains ambiguous. Germline CDR1 SGDLS, CDR2 YYNGEE. Between the trimmed V and J ends, which lost 4 bases and 7 bases, there was a span of 15 bases. This CDR3 comprises 14 residues. The CDR3 sequence is CASSPRSGYNTIYF. CDR3 coding DNA: TGTGCCAGCAGCCCAAGGAGCGGATATAACACCATATATTTT.

The chain is built from TRBV5-1 and TRBJ2-3; D gene uncertain. This CDR3 has 16 amino acids. V lost 0 bases and J 0 bases, leaving 11 bases between the germline ends. From germline, CDR1 is SGHRS and CDR2 YFSETQ. CDR3 region: CASSLDIWVSTDTQYF. CDR3 sequence (DNA): TGCGCCAGCAGCTTGGATATCTGGGTTAGCACAGATACGCAGTATTTT.

The V gene is TRBV5-4, the J gene TRBJ2-1, with TRBD2 as a possible D gene (7 bases). From germline, CDR1 is SGHNT and CDR2 YYREEE (reference sequence). CDR3 size: 15 residues. V lost 4 bases and J lost 8, with 19 bases in between. The CDR3 loop is CASSLEAGAWDEQFF. The CDR3 bases are TGTGCCAGCAGCCTGGAGGCGGGGGCTTGGGATGAGCAGTTCTTC.

The gene calls are TRBV7-9 and TRBJ2-3; TRBD1 or TRBD2 may be the D gene (5 bases each). Per germline, CDR1 SEHNR and CDR2 FQNEAQ (reference sequence). Trimming took 0 bases from V and 6 from J, leaving 13 bases between them. The CDR3 runs 15 residues. CDR3 amino acids: CASSLAQGRDDTQYF. CDR3 in DNA: TGTGCCAGCAGCTTAGCGCAAGGCCGGGACGATACGCAGTATTTT.